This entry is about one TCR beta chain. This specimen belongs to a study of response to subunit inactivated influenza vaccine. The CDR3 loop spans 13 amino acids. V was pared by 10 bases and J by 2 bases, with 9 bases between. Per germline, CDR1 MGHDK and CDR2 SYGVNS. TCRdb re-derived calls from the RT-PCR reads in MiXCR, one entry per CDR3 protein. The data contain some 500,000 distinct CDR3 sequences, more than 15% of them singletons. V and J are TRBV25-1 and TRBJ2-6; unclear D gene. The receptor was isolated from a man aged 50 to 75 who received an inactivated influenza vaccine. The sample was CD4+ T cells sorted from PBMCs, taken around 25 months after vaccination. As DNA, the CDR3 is TGTGCCACCAATACTCCTGGGGCCAACGTCCTGACTTTC. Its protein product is CATNTPGANVLTF. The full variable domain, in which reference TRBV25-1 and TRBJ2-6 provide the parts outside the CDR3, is EADIYQTPRYLVIGTGKKITLECSQTMGHDKMYWYQQDPGMELHLIHYSYGVNSTEKGDLSSESTVSRIRTEHFPLTLESARPSHTSQYLCATNTPGANVLTFGAGSRLTVL.